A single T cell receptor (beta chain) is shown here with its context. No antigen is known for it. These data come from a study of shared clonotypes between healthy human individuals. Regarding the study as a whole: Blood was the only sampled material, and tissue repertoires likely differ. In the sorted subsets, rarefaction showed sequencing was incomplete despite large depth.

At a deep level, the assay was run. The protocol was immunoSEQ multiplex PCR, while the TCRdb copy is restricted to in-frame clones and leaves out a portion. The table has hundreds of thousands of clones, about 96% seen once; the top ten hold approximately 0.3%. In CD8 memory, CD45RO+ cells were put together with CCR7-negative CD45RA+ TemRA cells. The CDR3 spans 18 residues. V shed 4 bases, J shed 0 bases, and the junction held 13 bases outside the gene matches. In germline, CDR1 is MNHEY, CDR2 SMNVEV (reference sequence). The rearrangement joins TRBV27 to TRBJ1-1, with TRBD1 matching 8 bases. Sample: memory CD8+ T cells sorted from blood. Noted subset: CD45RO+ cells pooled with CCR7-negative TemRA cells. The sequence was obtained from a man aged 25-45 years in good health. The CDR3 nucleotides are TGTGCCAGCAGTTCCCGGACCGGGACAGGTTTTATGAACACTGAAGCTTTCTTT. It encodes CASSSRTGTGFMNTEAFF.